This T cell receptor beta chain was identified in a study of T cells after yellow fever vaccination. Study-level information: SMART-Seq v4 Ultra Low Input handled preparation of low-cell-number fractions. The study, taken as a whole, reports: Most clones from primary vaccination were detected again post-booster (about 96% CD4, roughly 85% CD8). The presence of abundant clonotypes contaminating from the bulk population was possible in FACS-sorted repertoires.

From germline, CDR1 is DFQATT and CDR2 SNEGSKA (reference sequence). This CDR3 is built from 16 residues. V trimming: 1 base; J trimming: 4 bases; junction bases outside the gene matches: 7. This clonotype was counted only a few times. Its specificity is not known. For TCR, cDNA came from 5'RACE template switching, which added a universal primer site and UMIs. Via MiXCR, TCRdb re-called the 5' RACE reads, giving one row per CDR3 protein. The sample includes roughly 500,000 distinct CDR3 sequences, about 19% seen only once; the top ten take 13% to 15%. The specimen comprised PBMCs, sampled 15 days after the yellow fever booster vaccination. The gene calls are TRBV20-1 and TRBJ2-7, with 13 bases matching TRBD2. The origin of this receptor is a man aged 25 to 45 who received the YFV17D yellow fever vaccine. CDR3 in amino acids: CSARGTSGSLWYEQYF. CDR3 sequence (DNA): TGCAGTGCTAGAGGGACTAGCGGGAGCTTATGGTACGAGCAGTACTTC.